Listed here are 21 T cell receptor beta chains from one sample, sequenced in a study of blood T cell repertoires in COVID-19. Here immunoSEQ multiplex PCR was the method, and the copy in TCRdb shows in-frame clones only, minus some. The table records approximately 170,000 clones, about 86% of them present only once. The sequencing sample was made of peripheral blood. These receptors all stem from an elderly woman in a cohort sampled during active or convalescent COVID-19.

The chain has TRBV19 and TRBJ2-2; 8 bases match TRBD1. The germline V gene encodes CDR1 LNHDA and CDR2 SQIVND (reference sequence). CDR3 length: 14 residues. The trim removed 4 bases at V and 6 bases at J, leaving 4 bases unmatched. The CDR3 spells CASSKDRVPGELFF. The CDR3 nucleotides are TGTGCCAGTAGTAAGGACAGGGTCCCCGGGGAGCTGTTTTTT.

This rearrangement joins TRBV30 to TRBJ2-5; 14 bases are a match to TRBD2. This CDR3 is built from 16 residues. Germline-derived CDR1 and CDR2 are GTSNPN and SVGIG (reference sequence). Trimming cost V 5 bases and J 5 bases; bases outside gene matches: 10. For the CDR3, the DNA is TGTGCCTGGTCACCGAGGACTAGCGGGGGGCGGGAGACCCAGTACTTC. Amino acids: CAWSPRTSGGRETQYF.

The V call is TRBV5-4, the J call TRBJ1-3, with 7 bases that match TRBD1. The CDR3 totals 18 residues. Losses at the gene ends were 0 bases for V and 0 bases for J; bases not matched to a gene: 9. Germline CDR1 SGHNT, CDR2 YYREEE (reference sequence). The CDR3 DNA follows: TGTGCCAGCAGCTTGGCCGCCGGGACAGTACCCTCTGGAAACACCATATATTTT. It specifies CASSLAAGTVPSGNTIYF.

V gene TRBV6-5 combines with J gene TRBJ1-6; D not certain. This CDR3 has 15 residues. The germline V gene has CDR1 MNHEY and CDR2 SVGAGI. V dropped 8 bases and J dropped 5 bases, with 16 bases sitting between them. The CDR3 sequence is CASRRGPENNSPLHF. In nucleotides, the CDR3 is TGTGCCAGCCGGCGAGGCCCGGAGAATAATTCACCCCTCCACTTT.

The J gene is TRBJ2-7, the V gene TRBV5-1; no clear D. Germline lookup yields CDR1 SGHRS and CDR2 YFSETQ. Trimming pared 2 bases from V and 2 bases from J, leaving 8 bases between. This CDR3 has 13 residues. CDR3 loop: CASSFDLPYEQYV. Here the CDR3 DNA reads TGCGCCAGCAGCTTCGACTTACCCTACGAGCAGTACGTC.

The CDR3 sequence: CASSPPGQGSYQPQHF. CDR3 coding DNA: TGTGCCAGCTCACCTCCGGGACAGGGTAGTTATCAGCCCCAGCATTTT. The gene calls are TRBV18 and TRBJ1-5; 9 bases match TRBD1. This CDR3 contains 16 residues. Losses at the gene ends were 3 bases for V and 5 bases for J; bases not matched to a gene: 8. Germline lookup yields CDR1 KGHSH and CDR2 LQKENI.

The CDR3 DNA is TGTGCCAGCAGCTCCTCGAACAGGGTACAATGGGAGCAGTTCTTC. It yields the protein CASSSSNRVQWEQFF. The chain recombines TRBV5-4 with TRBJ2-1; possible D gene TRBD1, 6 bases. The CDR3 runs to 15 residues. Looked up from germline, CDR1 is SGHNT and CDR2 is YYREEE (reference sequence). Trimming cost V 3 bases and J 10 bases, with 20 bases left between them.

The chain is built from TRBV28 and TRBJ1-5; the match to TRBD1 covers 8 bases. The trim removed 6 bases at V and 0 bases at J, leaving 1 base unmatched. The V gene's germline CDR1 is MDHEN and CDR2 SYDVKM. This CDR3 comprises 14 residues. The DNA for the CDR3 is TGTGCCAGCAGGGACAGGGTTAGCAATCAGCCCCAGCATTTT. Its protein is CASRDRVSNQPQHF.

This clone has just one count. The chain uses TRBV4-1 and TRBJ2-1; TRBD2 aligns across 9 bases. This CDR3 comprises 15 residues. J gave up 9 bases and V 4 bases, and 10 bases lay outside the gene matches. CDR1 is MGHRA and CDR2 is YSYEKL in the germline V gene. CDR3 amino acids: CASSPLAGVGREQFF. DNA for the CDR3: TGCGCCAGCAGCCCTTTAGCGGGAGTAGGGCGTGAGCAGTTCTTC.

The chain has TRBV24-1 and TRBJ2-1; 8 bases fit TRBD2. The CDR3 length is 14 residues. The V segment lost 5 bases and the J segment 3 bases; nucleotides outside the gene matches: 2. Germline loops: CDR1 KGHDR, CDR2 SFDVKD. The CDR3, as DNA: TGTGCCACCAGTGCGGGGGGGAACTACAATGAGCAGTTCTTC. It specifies CATSAGGNYNEQFF.

The rearrangement links TRBV2 to TRBJ2-5, with 14 bases that match TRBD2. CDR1 SNHLY and CDR2 FYNNEI come from the germline V gene. V shed 7 bases, J shed 7 bases, and the junction held 5 bases outside the gene matches. The CDR3 length is 14 residues. The CDR3 is CASKRGLAGVTQYF. CDR3 in DNA: TGTGCCAGCAAGAGGGGACTAGCGGGGGTGACCCAGTACTTC.

The genes are TRBV5-6 and TRBJ2-5, with a weak D call TRBD1 (6 bases). V was trimmed by 3 bases and J by 5 bases, leaving 17 bases between them. The CDR3 has 15 amino acids. Germline V gives CDR1 SGHDT, CDR2 YYEEEE. The CDR3, as DNA: TGTGCCAGCAGCTCAACAGGGTCTCGAGAGGAGACCCAGTACTTC. Its protein is CASSSTGSREETQYF.

The J gene is TRBJ2-1, the V gene TRBV28; possible D gene TRBD2, 5 bases. The CDR3 has 13 amino acids. Germline loops: CDR1 MDHEN, CDR2 SYDVKM. With 6 bases removed from V and 8 bases from J, the gap between germline ends came to 14 bases. CDR3 bases: TGTGCCAGCAGGACCACTAGGCCGGATGAGCAGTTCTTC. This gives the protein CASRTTRPDEQFF. The entire variable domain, with the rest obtained from reference TRBV28 and TRBJ2-1, is as follows: DVKVTQSSRYLVKRTGEKVFLECVQDMDHENMFWYRQDPGLGLRLIYFSYDVKMKEKGDIPEGYSVSREKKERFSLILESASTNQTSMYLCASRTTRPDEQFFGPGTRLTVL.

The rearrangement links TRBV7-2 to TRBJ2-3; TRBD2 aligns across 10 bases. The CDR3 sequence is 16 residues long. Germline V CDR1 and CDR2: SGHTA, FQGNSA. J gave up 6 bases and V 2 bases, and 8 bases lay outside the gene matches. DNA for the CDR3: TGTGCCAGCAGCTTATGGAGCGGGGGGGCCGGTGATACGCAGTATTTT. As protein: CASSLWSGGAGDTQYF.

The chain employs TRBV7-8 and TRBJ2-1; 12 bases agree with TRBD1. CDR1 and CDR2 from the germline V gene are SGHVS and FQNEAQ. The CDR3 covers 16 residues. V lost 7 bases and J lost 10; bases outside the gene matches: 14. The CDR3 nucleotides read TGTGCCAGCACTCCCCTCCCGGGACAGGGGGCTTGGGAGCAGTTCTTC. Protein: CASTPLPGQGAWEQFF.

The rearrangement joins TRBV28 to TRBJ1-6, with D possibly matching TRBD1 (5 bases). The CDR3 sequence is 16 residues long. In germline, CDR1 is MDHEN, CDR2 SYDVKM. Trimming took off 6 bases at V and 4 bases at J, with 16 bases between the two ends. CDR3: CASSLSPGGYNSPLHF. Here the CDR3 DNA reads TGTGCCAGCAGCCTCAGTCCGGGGGGATATAATTCACCCCTCCACTTT.

V usage is TRBV7-6 and J usage is TRBJ2-1, with D unclear. The CDR3 contains 15 residues. Germline CDR1 SGHVS, CDR2 FNYEAQ. V dropped 5 bases and J dropped 0 bases, with 11 bases sitting between them. CDR3: CASSTRYSSYNEQFF. The CDR3 region has the DNA TGTGCCAGCAGCACTCGCTATAGCTCCTACAATGAGCAGTTCTTC.

The chain combines TRBV18 with TRBJ2-1, with D unclear. This CDR3 spans 11 amino acids. The V and J ends lost 4 bases and 5 bases respectively, with 3 bases between them. The germline CDR1 and CDR2 sequences are KGHSH and LQKENI. The CDR3 is CASSLNNEQFF. Written as DNA, the CDR3 is TGTGCCAGCTCACTCAACAATGAGCAGTTCTTC.

This clone showed up just once. V is TRBV30 and J is TRBJ1-2; a weak D match, TRBD1 (5 bases). CDR1 and CDR2 (germline): GTSNPN, SVGIG (reference sequence). The CDR3 is 13 amino acids. The V and J ends lost 0 bases and 9 bases respectively, with 14 bases between them. CDR3 region: CAWSVPGRARYTF. The CDR3 DNA reads TGTGCCTGGAGTGTACCAGGCAGGGCTCGCTACACCTTC.

This chain uses TRBV6-2 or TRBV6-3 with TRBJ1-5, with TRBD1 as a possible D gene (5 bases). The germline V gene has CDR1 MNHEY and CDR2 SVGEGT. The CDR3 runs to 14 residues. V lost 6 bases and J lost 9, with 18 bases in between. This CDR3 is CASSSGQGSTPQHF. DNA for the CDR3: TGTGCCAGCAGCTCTGGGCAGGGCTCGACGCCCCAGCATTTT.

This clone was recorded a few times. This chain uses TRBV19 with TRBJ1-3, with TRBD1 matching 7 bases. Trimming at V came to 5 bases and at J to 0 bases, leaving 10 bases not matched to a gene. Germline values: CDR1 LNHDA, CDR2 SQIVND (reference sequence). The CDR3 covers 17 residues. CDR3 nucleotides: TGTGCCAGTAGTCCAGGGGACAGAAAGAGCTCTGGAAACACCATATATTTT. As protein: CASSPGDRKSSGNTIYF. The full variable domain, in which reference TRBV19 and TRBJ1-3 provide the parts outside the CDR3, is DGGITQSPKYLFRKEGQNVTLSCEQNLNHDAMYWYRQDPGQGLRLIYYSQIVNDFQKGDIAEGYSVSREKKESFPLTVTSAQKNPTAFYLCASSPGDRKSSGNTIYFGEGSWLTVV.